The clone carrying this T cell receptor beta chain occurred many times. Its specificity is unknown. The V and J ends lost 1 base and 4 bases respectively, with 9 bases between them. The CDR3 length is 14 residues. Germline-derived CDR1 and CDR2 are MNHEY and SVGEGT. Authors of the study amplified TCR beta CDR3 regions from RNA transcripts. Researchers ran a first-round RT-PCR on the TCR CDR3 using the HTBI primer set. TCRdb reprocessed the multiplex PCR reads via MiXCR and lists one record per CDR3 protein. The sample has approximately 400,000 distinct CDR3 sequences, about 14% seen once; the top ten hold about 18%. The sample comes from a study of T cells in Graves' hyperthyroidism and ophthalmopathy. At the level of the study: Peripheral blood was obtained at initial diagnosis, preceding any treatment. General study findings and limits: Ophthalmopathy, which appeared later, was predicted by the model a median about 6 months before onset. Most thyroid clonotypes expanded above 0.001 appeared in blood too.

About 9.4 ml fresh peripheral blood yielded the PBMCs. Sequenced sample: blood. The rearrangement uses TRBV6-2 or TRBV6-3 and TRBJ2-3; D gene unclear. The origin of this receptor is a woman in her thirties with Graves' ophthalmopathy. CDR3 bases: TGTGCCAGCAGTTACTATCGGGTTTCAGATACGCAGTATTTT. This gives the protein CASSYYRVSDTQYF.